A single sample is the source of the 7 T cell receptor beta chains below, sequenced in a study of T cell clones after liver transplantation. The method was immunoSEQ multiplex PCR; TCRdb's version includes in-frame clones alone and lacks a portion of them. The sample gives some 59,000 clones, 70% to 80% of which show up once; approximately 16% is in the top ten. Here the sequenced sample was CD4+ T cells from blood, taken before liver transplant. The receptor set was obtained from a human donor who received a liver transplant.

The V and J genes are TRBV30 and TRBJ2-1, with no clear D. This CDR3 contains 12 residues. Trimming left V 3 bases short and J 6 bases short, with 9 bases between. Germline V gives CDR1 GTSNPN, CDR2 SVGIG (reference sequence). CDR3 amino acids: CAWSREVNEQFF. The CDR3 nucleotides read TGTGCCTGGAGCCGAGAGGTCAATGAGCAGTTCTTC.

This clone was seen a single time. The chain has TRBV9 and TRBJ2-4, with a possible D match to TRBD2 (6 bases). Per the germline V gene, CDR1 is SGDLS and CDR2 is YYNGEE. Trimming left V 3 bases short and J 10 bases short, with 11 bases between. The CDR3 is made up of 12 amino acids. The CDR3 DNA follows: TGTGCCAGCAGCGGGGACGGGAGTATTCAGTACTTC. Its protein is CASSGDGSIQYF.

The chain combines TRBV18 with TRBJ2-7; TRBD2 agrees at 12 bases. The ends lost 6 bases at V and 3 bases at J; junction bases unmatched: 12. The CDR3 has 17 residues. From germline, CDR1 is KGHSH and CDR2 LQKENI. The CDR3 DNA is TGTGCCAGCTCCCAGGGCACTAGCGGGGGGACTCTCTACGAGCAGTACTTC. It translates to CASSQGTSGGTLYEQYF.

For the CDR3, the DNA is TGTGCCAGCTCACCGCCGGGAACTAGGTTAGAGACCCAGTACTTC. It yields the protein CASSPPGTRLETQYF. This chain links TRBV18 with TRBJ2-5; a weak D match, TRBD2 (5 bases). Germline values: CDR1 KGHSH, CDR2 LQKENI. The CDR3 runs 15 residues. The V gene lost 3 bases and the J gene lost 4 bases, with 15 bases spanning the gap.

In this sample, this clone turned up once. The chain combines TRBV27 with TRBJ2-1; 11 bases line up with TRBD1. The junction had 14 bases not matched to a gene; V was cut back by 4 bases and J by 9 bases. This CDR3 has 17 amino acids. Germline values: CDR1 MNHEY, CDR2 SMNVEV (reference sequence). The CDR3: CASSSQVGQGAGIEQFF. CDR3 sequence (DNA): TGTGCCAGCAGTTCACAAGTCGGACAGGGGGCGGGAATTGAGCAGTTCTTC.

The CDR3 here is CASSLEFGNYGYTF. As DNA, the CDR3 is TGTGCCAGCAGCTTGGAGTTCGGTAACTATGGCTACACCTTC. V gene TRBV5-6 combines with J gene TRBJ1-2; no clear D. With 0 bases removed from V and 1 base from J, the gap between germline ends came to 7 bases. The CDR3 loop spans 14 amino acids. The germline gives CDR1 SGHDT, CDR2 YYEEEE.

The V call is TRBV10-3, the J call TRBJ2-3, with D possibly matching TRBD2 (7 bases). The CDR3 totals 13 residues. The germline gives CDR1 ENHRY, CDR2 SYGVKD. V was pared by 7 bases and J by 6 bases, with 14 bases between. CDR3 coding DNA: TGTGCCATCAATGGCGGGGGCGGGGATACGCAGTATTTT. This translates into CAINGGGGDTQYF.